This entry lists 14 T cell receptor beta chains sequenced from one sample in a study of CD4 and CD8 cells across lung adenocarcinoma regions. In TCRdb, the PCR reads were re-called with MiXCR into one record per CDR3 protein. The data contain approximately 2,400 distinct CDR3 sequences, less than 65% of them singletons. The sample comprised CD4+ T cells from the center of a lung tumor. The receptors shown here come from a female donor with lung adenocarcinoma. The CD4 and CD8 labels of this study may be unreliable.

The chain recombines TRBV6-1 with TRBJ2-5; D not certain. Gene TRBJ2-7 matches the end of the DNA better, so the J call may be wrong. Germline CDR1 and CDR2: MNHNS and SASEGT. The CDR3 loop spans 14 amino acids. CDR3 nucleotide sequence: TGTGCCAGCAGTGAAGTACCGCCCCCTGGCGAGCAGTACTTC. Its translation is CASSEVPPPGEQYF.

V is TRBV7-8 and J is TRBJ2-5, with D uncertain. Trimming cost V 2 bases and J 3 bases, with 7 bases left between them. The CDR3 runs 13 residues. Germline-derived CDR1 and CDR2 are SGHVS and FQNEAQ. CDR3 sequence reads: CASSLYSEETQYF. The CDR3 DNA reads TGTGCCAGCAGCTTATACAGTGAAGAGACCCAGTACTTC.

Worth noting for this clonotype: A read error may account for a junction end that differs from germline. The chain links TRBV10-1 to TRBJ2-3; 7 bases line up with TRBD1. The CDR3 consists of 15 residues. CDR1 is WNHNN, CDR2 SYGVQD, per germline (reference sequence). The CDR3 DNA reads TGCGCCAGCAGTGAGGGAGACAGGGCCAAAAACATGCAGTATTTC. This gives the protein CASSEGDRAKNMQYF.

The gene calls are TRBV27 and TRBJ2-1; D perhaps matches TRBD2 (7 bases). The end of the DNA fits TRBJ2-7 better, so the J call may be wrong. The CDR3 is made up of 14 amino acids. Germline V lookup: CDR1 MNHEY, CDR2 SMNVEV (reference sequence). CDR3 nucleotides: TGTGCCAGCAGTTCGAGGGGGGGATACTACGAGCAGTACTTC. This gives the protein CASSSRGGYYEQYF.

V usage is TRBV5-1 and J usage is TRBJ2-1, with 11 bases lining up with TRBD2. The CDR3 loop spans 17 amino acids. Germline CDR1 and CDR2: SGHRS and YFSETQ. Losses at the gene ends were 0 bases for V and 9 bases for J; bases not matched to a gene: 11. The CDR3 is CASSLEGATSGIGEQFF. DNA for the CDR3: TGCGCCAGCAGCTTGGAAGGCGCGACTAGCGGGATAGGTGAGCAGTTCTTC.

This clonotype was seen more than once but under ten times. V is TRBV27 and J is TRBJ1-5; D is uncertain. CDR1 and CDR2 from the germline V gene are MNHEY and SMNVEV (reference sequence). V lost 1 base, J lost 2 bases, and 6 bases lay in between. CDR3 length: 14 amino acids. CDR3 region: CASSLLGGNQPQHF. CDR3 sequence (DNA): TGTGCCAGCAGTTTATTGGGAGGCAATCAGCCCCAGCATTTT.

This clonotype was counted a few times. V gene TRBV6-1 combines with J gene TRBJ2-7; maybe TRBD1 (5 bases). Trimming left V 2 bases short and J 0 bases short, with 8 bases between. Germline-derived CDR1 and CDR2 are MNHNS and SASEGT. The CDR3 sequence is 14 residues long. CDR3 residues: CASSEFDSSYEQYF. The CDR3 DNA reads as TGTGCCAGCAGTGAATTTGACAGCTCCTACGAGCAGTACTTC.

The J gene is TRBJ2-1, the V gene TRBV10-3; 8 nucleotides line up with TRBD2. The end of the DNA is better explained by TRBJ2-5, so the J call may be wrong. This CDR3 region has 15 residues. Germline loops: CDR1 ENHRY, CDR2 SYGVKD. In DNA form, the CDR3 reads TGTGCCATCAGTGAAGTGGCGGGAGGTGCAGAGACCCAGTACTTC. Encoded protein: CAISEVAGGAETQYF.

J is TRBJ2-5 and V is TRBV6-5; D possibly corresponds to TRBD1 (6 bases). The end of the DNA is better explained by TRBJ2-7, so the J call may be wrong. Germline lookup yields CDR1 MNHEY and CDR2 SVGAGI. The CDR3 loop spans 13 amino acids. CDR3: CASSYSTGYEQYF. The CDR3 DNA follows: TGTGCCAGCAGTTACTCGACAGGTTACGAGCAGTACTTC.

CDR3 sequence: CASSLNSGTGGTDTQYF. The CDR3, as DNA: TGTGCCAGCAGTTTGAATTCCGGGACAGGGGGCACAGATACGCAGTATTTT. The chain recombines TRBV27 with TRBJ2-3, with 10 nucleotides matching TRBD1. V lost 3 bases and J lost 1; bases outside the gene matches: 7. The length of the CDR3 is 17 residues. CDR1 MNHEY and CDR2 SMNVEV come from the germline V gene (reference sequence).

The V and J genes are TRBV28 and TRBJ1-4; D ambiguous. The germline V and J ends were trimmed by 4 bases and 2 bases, with 8 bases remaining between them. The CDR3 runs 14 residues. Germline V lookup: CDR1 MDHEN, CDR2 SYDVKM. This chain's CDR3 is CASSSAGTNEKLFF. The CDR3 region has the DNA TGTGCCAGCAGTTCGGCCGGGACTAATGAAAAACTGTTTTTT.

The chain employs TRBV7-6 and TRBJ2-1; D is unresolved. The CDR3 consists of 12 residues. Germline CDR1 is SGHVS and CDR2 is FNYEAQ. V dropped 5 bases and J dropped 5 bases, with 7 bases sitting between them. The chain's CDR3 is CASSADNNEQFF. CDR3 nucleotide sequence: TGTGCCAGCAGCGCCGATAACAATGAGCAGTTCTTC. Full variable domain (outside the CDR3, taken from reference TRBV7-6 and TRBJ2-1): GAGVSQSPRYKVTKRGQDVALRCDPISGHVSLYWYRQALGQGPEFLTYFNYEAQQDKSGLPNDRFSAERPEGSISTLTIQRTEQRDSAMYRCASSADNNEQFFGPGTRLTVL.

This clonotype turned up a few times. CDR3 protein: CASRTDGTYNEQYF. For the CDR3, the DNA is TGTGCCAGCAGAACCGACGGTACTTACAATGAGCAGTACTTC. The chain has TRBV12-3 or TRBV12-4 and TRBJ2-1, with unresolved D. The end of the DNA is better explained by TRBJ2-7, so the J call may be wrong. CDR3 length equals 14 residues.

Sample share makes this clonotype large (0.1 to 1%). V is TRBV6-5 and J is TRBJ2-3; TRBD1 matches at 7 bases. Trimming cost V 2 bases and J 4 bases; bases outside gene matches: 3. Germline lookup yields CDR1 MNHEY and CDR2 SVGAGI. The CDR3 is 14 amino acids. This CDR3 is CASSYNRGADTQYF. CDR3 nucleotides: TGTGCCAGCAGTTACAACAGGGGAGCAGATACGCAGTATTTT.